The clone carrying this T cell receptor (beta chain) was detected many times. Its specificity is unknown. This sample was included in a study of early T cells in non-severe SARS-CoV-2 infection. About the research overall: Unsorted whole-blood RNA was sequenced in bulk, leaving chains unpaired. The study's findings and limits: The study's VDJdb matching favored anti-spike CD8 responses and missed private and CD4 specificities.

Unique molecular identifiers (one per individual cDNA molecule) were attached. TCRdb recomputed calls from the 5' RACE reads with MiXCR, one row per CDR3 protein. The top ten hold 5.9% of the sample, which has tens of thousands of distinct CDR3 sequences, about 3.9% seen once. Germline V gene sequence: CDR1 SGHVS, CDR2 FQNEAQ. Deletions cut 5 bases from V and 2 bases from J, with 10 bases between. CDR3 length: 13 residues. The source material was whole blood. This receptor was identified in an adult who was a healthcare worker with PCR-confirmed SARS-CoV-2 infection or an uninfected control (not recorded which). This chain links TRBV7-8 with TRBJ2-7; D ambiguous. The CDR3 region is CASSRASAYEQYF. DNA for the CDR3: TGTGCCAGCAGCCGGGCGTCGGCCTACGAGCAGTACTTC.